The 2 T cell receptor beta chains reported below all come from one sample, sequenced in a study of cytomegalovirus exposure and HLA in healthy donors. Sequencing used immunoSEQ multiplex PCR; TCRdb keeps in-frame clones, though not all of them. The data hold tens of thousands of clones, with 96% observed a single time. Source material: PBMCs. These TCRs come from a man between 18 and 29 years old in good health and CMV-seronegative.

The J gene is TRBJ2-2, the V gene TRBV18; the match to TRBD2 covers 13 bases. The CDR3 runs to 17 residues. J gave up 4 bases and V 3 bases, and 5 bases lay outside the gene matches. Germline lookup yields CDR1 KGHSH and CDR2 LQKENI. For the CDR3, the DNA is TGTGCCAGCTCACCCGGACTAGCGGGAGAGTTCACCGGGGAGCTGTTTTTT. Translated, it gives CASSPGLAGEFTGELFF.

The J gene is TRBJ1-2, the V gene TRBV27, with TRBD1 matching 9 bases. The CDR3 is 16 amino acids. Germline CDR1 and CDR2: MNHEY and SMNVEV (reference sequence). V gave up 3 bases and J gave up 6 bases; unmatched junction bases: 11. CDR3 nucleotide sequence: TGTGCCAGCAGTTTTGGTCCGGGACAGGGTTGGGATGGCTACACCTTC. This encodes CASSFGPGQGWDGYTF.